The clone carrying this T cell receptor beta chain is medium-sized within its sample. The antigen is not known. This specimen belongs to a study of vaccination effects on CD4 cells after COVID-19. Overall study findings and caveats: Healthy vaccinees' vaccine-induced clones included only 1 of 255 cross-reacting with common cold coronaviruses.

Sequencing was performed with immunoSEQ multiplex PCR; in TCRdb, only in-frame clones are kept and a portion is missing. The data show almost 70,000 clones, 70% to 75% seen once. Antigen-specific CD4+ T cells were expanded (with viral peptide pools) by the ViraFEST assay ahead of sequencing. Cultured cells yielded isolated CD4+ T cells after 10 to 11 days. Vaccination of participants consisted of two doses of either the BNT162b2 or mRNA-1273 vaccine. Having tested negative for nucleocapsid antibodies, the vaccine recipients showed no prior SARS-CoV-2 infection. From germline, CDR1 is MNHEY and CDR2 SMNVEV (reference sequence). V lost 2 bases to trimming and J lost 0 bases, with 5 bases between them. The length of the CDR3 is 14 residues.

This clonotype originated in a human donor who received a COVID-19 vaccine. The chain joins TRBV27 to TRBJ1-5; D gene ambiguous. Here the sequenced sample was CD4+ T cells from PBMCs cultured with HCoV-229E spike peptides, taken after COVID-19 vaccination. The CDR3 is CASSLGYSNQPQHF. CDR3 bases: TGTGCCAGCAGTTTAGGGTATAGCAATCAGCCCCAGCATTTT.